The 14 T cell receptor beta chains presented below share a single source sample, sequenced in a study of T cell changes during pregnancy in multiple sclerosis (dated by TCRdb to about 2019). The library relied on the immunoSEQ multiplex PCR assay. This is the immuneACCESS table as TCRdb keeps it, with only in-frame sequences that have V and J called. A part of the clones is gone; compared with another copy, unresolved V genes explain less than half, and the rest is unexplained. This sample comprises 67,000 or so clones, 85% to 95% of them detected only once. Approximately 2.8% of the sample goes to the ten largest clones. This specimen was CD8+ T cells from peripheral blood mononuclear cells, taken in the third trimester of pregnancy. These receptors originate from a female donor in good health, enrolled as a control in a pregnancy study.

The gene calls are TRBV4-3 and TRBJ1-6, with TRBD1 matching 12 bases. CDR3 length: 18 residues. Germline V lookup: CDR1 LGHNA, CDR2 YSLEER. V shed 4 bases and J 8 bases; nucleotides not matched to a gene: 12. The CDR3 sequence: CASSRHRRDRGLDSPLHF. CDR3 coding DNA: TGCGCCAGCAGCCGACACCGCCGGGACAGGGGGCTTGATTCACCCCTCCACTTT.

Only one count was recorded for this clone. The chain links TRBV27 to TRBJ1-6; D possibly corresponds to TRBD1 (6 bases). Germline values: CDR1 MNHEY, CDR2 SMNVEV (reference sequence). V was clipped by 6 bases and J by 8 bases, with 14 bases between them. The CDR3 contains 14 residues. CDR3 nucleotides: TGTGCCAGCAGCCAGGGGACCCAGGATTCACCCCTCCACTTT. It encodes CASSQGTQDSPLHF.

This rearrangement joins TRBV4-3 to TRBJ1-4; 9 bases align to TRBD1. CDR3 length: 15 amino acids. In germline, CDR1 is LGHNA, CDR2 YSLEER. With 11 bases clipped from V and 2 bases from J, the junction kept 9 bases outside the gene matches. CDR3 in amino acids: CASRTGTGTNEKLFF. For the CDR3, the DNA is TGCGCCTCACGTACCGGGACAGGGACTAATGAAAAACTGTTTTTT.

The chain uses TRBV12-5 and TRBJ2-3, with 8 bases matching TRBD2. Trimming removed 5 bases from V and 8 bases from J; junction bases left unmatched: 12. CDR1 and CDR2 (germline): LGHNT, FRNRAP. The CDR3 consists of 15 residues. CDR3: CASGDLTLLAGTQYF. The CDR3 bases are TGTGCTAGTGGTGACCTAACGCTCCTAGCGGGTACGCAGTATTTT.

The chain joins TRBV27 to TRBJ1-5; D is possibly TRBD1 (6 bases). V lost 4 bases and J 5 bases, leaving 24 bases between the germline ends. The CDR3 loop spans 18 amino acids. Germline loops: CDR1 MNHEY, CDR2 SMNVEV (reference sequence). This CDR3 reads CASSSQGRHDQRDQPQHF. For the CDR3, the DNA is TGTGCCAGCAGTTCACAGGGCCGTCACGACCAAAGAGATCAGCCCCAGCATTTT.

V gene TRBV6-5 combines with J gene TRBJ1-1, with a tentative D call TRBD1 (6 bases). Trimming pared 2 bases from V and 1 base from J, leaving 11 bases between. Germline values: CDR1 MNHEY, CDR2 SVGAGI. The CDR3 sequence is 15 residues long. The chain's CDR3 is CASSYGQHGNTEAFF. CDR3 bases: TGTGCCAGCAGTTACGGACAGCATGGGAACACTGAAGCTTTCTTT.

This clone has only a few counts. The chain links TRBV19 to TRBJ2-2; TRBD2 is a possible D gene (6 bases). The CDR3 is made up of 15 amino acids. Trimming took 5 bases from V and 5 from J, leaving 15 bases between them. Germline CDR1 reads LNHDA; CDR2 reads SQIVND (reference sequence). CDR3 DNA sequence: TGTGCCAGTAGTCTCTCCCAGGGAGGAACCGGGGAGCTGTTTTTT. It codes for CASSLSQGGTGELFF.

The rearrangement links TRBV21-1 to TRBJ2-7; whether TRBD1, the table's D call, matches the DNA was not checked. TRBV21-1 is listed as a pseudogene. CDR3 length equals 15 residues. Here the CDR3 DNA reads TGTGCCAGCAGCAAAGCGCTGGACAGGGTCTACGAGCAGTACTTC. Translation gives CASSKALDRVYEQYF.

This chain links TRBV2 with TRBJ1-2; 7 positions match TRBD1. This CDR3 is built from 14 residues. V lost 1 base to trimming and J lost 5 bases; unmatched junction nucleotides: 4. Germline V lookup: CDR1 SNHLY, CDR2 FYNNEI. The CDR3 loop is CASSEEGAVYGYTF. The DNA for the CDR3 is TGTGCCAGCAGTGAAGAGGGGGCGGTTTATGGCTACACCTTC.

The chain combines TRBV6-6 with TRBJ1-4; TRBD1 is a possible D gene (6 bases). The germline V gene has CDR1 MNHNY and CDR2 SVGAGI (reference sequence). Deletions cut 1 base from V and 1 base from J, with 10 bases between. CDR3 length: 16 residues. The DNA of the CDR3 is TGTGCCAGCAGTTACTTGGACAGCATAACTAATGAAAAACTGTTTTTT. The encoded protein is CASSYLDSITNEKLFF.

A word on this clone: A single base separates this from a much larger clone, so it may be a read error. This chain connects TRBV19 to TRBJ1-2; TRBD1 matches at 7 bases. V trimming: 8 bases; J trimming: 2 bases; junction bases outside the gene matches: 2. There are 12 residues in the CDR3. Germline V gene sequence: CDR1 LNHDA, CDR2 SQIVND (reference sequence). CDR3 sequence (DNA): TGTGCCAGTGAGACAGGGAACTATGGCTACACCTTC. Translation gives CASETGNYGYTF.

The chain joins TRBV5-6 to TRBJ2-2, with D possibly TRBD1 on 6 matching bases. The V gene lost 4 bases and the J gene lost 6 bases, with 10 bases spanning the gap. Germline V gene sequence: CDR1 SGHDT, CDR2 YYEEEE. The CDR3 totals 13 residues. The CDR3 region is CASSAQGAGELFF. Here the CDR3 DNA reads TGTGCCAGCAGCGCACAGGGAGCCGGGGAGCTGTTTTTT.

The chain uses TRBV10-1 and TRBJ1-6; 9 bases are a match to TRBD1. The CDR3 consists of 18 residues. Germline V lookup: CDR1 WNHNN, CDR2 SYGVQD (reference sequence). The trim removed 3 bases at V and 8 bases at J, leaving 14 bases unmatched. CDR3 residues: CASSETTGGARADSPLHF. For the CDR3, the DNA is TGCGCCAGCAGTGAAACAACAGGGGGCGCGAGAGCGGATTCACCCCTCCACTTT.

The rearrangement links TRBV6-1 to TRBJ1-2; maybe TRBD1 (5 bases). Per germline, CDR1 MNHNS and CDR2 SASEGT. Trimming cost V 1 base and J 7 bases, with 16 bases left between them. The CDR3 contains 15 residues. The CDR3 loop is CASSEGDLLEGGYTF. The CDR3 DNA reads TGTGCCAGCAGTGAAGGGGACTTATTAGAGGGTGGCTACACCTTC.